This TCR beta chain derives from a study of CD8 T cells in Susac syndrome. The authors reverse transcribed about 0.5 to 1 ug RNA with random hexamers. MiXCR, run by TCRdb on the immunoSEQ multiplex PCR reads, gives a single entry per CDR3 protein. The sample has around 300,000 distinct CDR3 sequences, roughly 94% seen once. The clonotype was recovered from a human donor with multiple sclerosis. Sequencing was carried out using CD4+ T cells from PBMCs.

The CDR3 DNA follows: TGTGCCAGGGGGGGGACTAGCTCAATCAATGAGCAGTTCTTC. Encoded protein: CARGGTSSINEQFF. The chain is built from TRBV7-9 and TRBJ2-1, with TRBD2 matching 9 bases. Germline assignment: CDR1 SEHNR and CDR2 FQNEAQ (reference sequence). The CDR3 is 14 residues long. With 9 bases clipped from V and 6 bases from J, the junction kept 9 bases outside the gene matches.